This T cell receptor (beta chain) appears in the sequencing data of a study of beta chain features in type 1 diabetes. One heparinised blood draw averaging approximately 0.11 L was given by each donor. Each of the sorted populations had a purity greater than 95%. This CDR3 region has 13 residues. Germline CDR1 reads KGHSH; CDR2 reads LQKENI. V was trimmed by 10 bases and J by 0 bases, leaving 11 bases between them. As every portion of the isolated RNA was reverse transcribed, the sequencing read expressed TCRB transcripts. The data were produced by immunoSEQ multiplex PCR, yet TCRdb's version contains in-frame clones alone and is incomplete. Of hundreds of thousands of clones in the sample, roughly a tenth were seen once. As to this clone: No antigen is known for it.

Study conclusions and caveats: The naive, central memory and Treg TCRB repertoires looked more alike in patients than they did in healthy donors. A moderate, significant TCRB CDR3 shortening appeared in type 1 diabetes across four CD4+ subsets.

The sequence derives from a man aged 30 to 39 with type 1 diabetes. Sequenced: naive CD4+ T cells from blood. This chain joins TRBV18 and TRBJ2-3; perhaps TRBD2 as D (6 bases). CDR3 nucleotides: TGTGCCACCGCGGGGCCCAGCACAGATACGCAGTATTTT. It specifies CATAGPSTDTQYF. Full variable domain (rest looked up from reference TRBV18 and TRBJ2-3): NAGVMQNPRHLVRRRGQEARLRCSPMKGHSHVYWYRQLPEEGLKFMVYLQKENIIDESGMPKERFSAEFPKEGPSILRIQQVVRGDSAAYFCATAGPSTDTQYFGPGTRLTVL.